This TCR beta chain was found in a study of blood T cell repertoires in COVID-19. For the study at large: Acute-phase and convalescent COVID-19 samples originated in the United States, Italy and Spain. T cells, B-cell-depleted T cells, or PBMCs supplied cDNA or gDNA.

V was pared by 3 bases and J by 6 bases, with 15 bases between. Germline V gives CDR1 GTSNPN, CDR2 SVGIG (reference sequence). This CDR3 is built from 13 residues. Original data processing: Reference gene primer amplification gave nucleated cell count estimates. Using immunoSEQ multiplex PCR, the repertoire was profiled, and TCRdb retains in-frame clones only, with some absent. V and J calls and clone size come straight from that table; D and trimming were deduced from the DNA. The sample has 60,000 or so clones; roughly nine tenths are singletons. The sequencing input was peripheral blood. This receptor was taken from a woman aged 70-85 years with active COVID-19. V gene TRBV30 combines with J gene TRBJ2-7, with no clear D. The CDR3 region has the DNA TGTGCCTGGAGACGAGCCGCCAACCTCGAGCAGTACTTC. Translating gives CAWRRAANLEQYF.